The present T cell receptor beta chain was sequenced within a study of blood T cell repertoires in COVID-19. Remarks on this clone: This specimen includes other DNA sequences encoding the same CDR3.

The germline gives CDR1 MNHNY, CDR2 SVGAGI (reference sequence). This CDR3 has 15 amino acids. Germline trimming cut 5 bases from V and 2 bases from J; bases unmatched to any gene: 9. The repertoire was sequenced with immunoSEQ multiplex PCR; TCRdb's copy has only in-frame clones and lacks some. The sample consists of 110,000 or so clones, 81% of them appearing once. The TCR was taken from a man aged 50 to 59 with acute or convalescent COVID-19. This rearrangement joins TRBV6-6 to TRBJ2-7, with 7 nucleotides matching TRBD1. The sample was peripheral blood. CDR3 sequence: CASSPRQGAAYEQYF. The CDR3 DNA sequence: TGTGCCAGCAGTCCCAGACAGGGCGCGGCCTACGAGCAGTACTTC.